The entry that follows covers one T cell receptor (beta chain) sequence. The antigen is undetermined. Clones were sequenced by immunoSEQ multiplex PCR, and TCRdb holds only the in-frame ones, with some missing. The sample lists 150,000 to 200,000 clones; around 92% were seen once. V lost 1 base and J 7 bases, leaving 14 bases between the germline ends. CDR1 is LGHDT and CDR2 is YNNKEL in the germline V gene (reference sequence). CDR3 length: 14 residues. This specimen comes from a study of T cell responses to AZD1222 COVID-19 vaccine. Whole-study results and caveats: Repertoires were collected only later (after the peak T cell response had occurred). Spike as a whole was targeted by vaccine-associated CD4 TCRs, dominant at 160-218 and 743-854.

The rearrangement uses TRBV3-1 (or the pseudogene TRBV3-2) and TRBJ2-7; D may be TRBD2 (6 bases). Specimen: peripheral blood, collected on day 0 of MenACWY control vaccination. The sequence was obtained from an adult in good health. The CDR3 bases are TGTGCCAGCAGCCAAGGCCCGGGAGCAAGAGAGCAGTACTTC. This sequence encodes CASSQGPGAREQYF.